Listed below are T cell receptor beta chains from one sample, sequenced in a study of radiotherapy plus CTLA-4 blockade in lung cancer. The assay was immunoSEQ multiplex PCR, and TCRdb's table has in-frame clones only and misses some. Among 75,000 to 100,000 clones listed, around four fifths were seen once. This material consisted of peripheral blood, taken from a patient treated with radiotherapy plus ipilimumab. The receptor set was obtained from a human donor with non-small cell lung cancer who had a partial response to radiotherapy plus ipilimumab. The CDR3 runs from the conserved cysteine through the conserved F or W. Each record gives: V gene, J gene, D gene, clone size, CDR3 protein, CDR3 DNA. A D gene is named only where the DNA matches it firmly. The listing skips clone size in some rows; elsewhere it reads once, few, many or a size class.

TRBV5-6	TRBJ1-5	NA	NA	CASSLGGYSNQPQHF	TGTGCCAGCAGCTTGGGAGGGTATAGCAATCAGCCCCAGCATTTT
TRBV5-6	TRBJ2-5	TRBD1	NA	CASSFGDRTQETQYF	TGTGCCAGCAGCTTCGGGGACAGGACCCAAGAGACCCAGTACTTC
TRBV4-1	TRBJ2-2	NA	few	CASSQDWRTSPGELFF	TGCGCCAGCAGCCAAGATTGGAGGACCTCTCCCGGGGAGCTGTTTTTT
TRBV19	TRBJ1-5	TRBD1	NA	CASTSSNRGQPQHF	TGTGCCAGTACCTCCTCCAACAGGGGTCAGCCCCAGCATTTT
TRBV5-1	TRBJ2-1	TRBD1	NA	CASSLEGTGNNEQFF	TGCGCCAGCAGCTTAGAGGGGACAGGGAACAATGAGCAGTTCTTC
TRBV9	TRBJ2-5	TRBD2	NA	CASSVAKREKETQYF	TGTGCCAGCAGCGTAGCTAAGCGGGAAAAGGAGACCCAGTACTTC
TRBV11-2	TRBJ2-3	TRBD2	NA	CASSSGLAGGPGDTQYF	TGTGCCAGCAGCTCGGGACTAGCGGGAGGGCCTGGGGATACGCAGTATTTT
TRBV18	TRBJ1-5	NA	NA	CASSPSLGGGNQPQHF	TGTGCCAGCTCACCGAGCCTTGGGGGCGGCAATCAGCCCCAGCATTTT
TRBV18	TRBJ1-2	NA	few	CASSPDSPVKGYTF	TGTGCCAGCTCACCGGACAGCCCGGTAAAGGGCTACACCTTC
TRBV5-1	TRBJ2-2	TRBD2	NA	CASSNGTSGTGELFF	TGCGCCAGCAGCAACGGGACTAGCGGGACCGGGGAGCTGTTTTTT
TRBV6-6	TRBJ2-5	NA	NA	CASSLPGVETQYF	TGTGCCAGCAGTCTGCCGGGGGTTGAGACCCAGTACTTC
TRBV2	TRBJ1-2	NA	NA	CASSAGHTNYGYTF	TGTGCCAGCAGCGCGGGCCATACTAACTATGGCTACACCTTC
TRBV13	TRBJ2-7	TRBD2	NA	CASSLVDSSGEQYF	TGTGCCAGCAGCTTAGTCGATTCTAGCGGCGAGCAGTACTTC
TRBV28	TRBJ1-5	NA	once	CASSWGSGDQPQHF	TGTGCCAGCAGTTGGGGGAGCGGGGATCAGCCCCAGCATTTT
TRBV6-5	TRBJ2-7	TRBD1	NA	CAPGGDRTYEQYF	TGTGCCCCAGGTGGGGACAGGACCTACGAGCAGTACTTC
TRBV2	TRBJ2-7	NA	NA	CASSQGQDRGEQYF	TGTGCCAGCAGTCAAGGGCAGGATAGGGGGGAGCAGTACTTC
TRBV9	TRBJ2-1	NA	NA	CASSVAVPSGSSYNEQFF	TGTGCCAGCAGCGTAGCTGTTCCGTCGGGGAGCTCCTACAATGAGCAGTTCTTC
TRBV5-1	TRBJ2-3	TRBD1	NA	CASSPRTGATDTQYF	TGCGCCAGCAGCCCCCGGACAGGCGCGACAGATACGCAGTATTTT
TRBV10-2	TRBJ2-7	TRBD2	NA	CASSESGTSGSYEQYF	TGCGCCAGCAGTGAGTCCGGGACTAGCGGATCCTACGAGCAGTACTTC
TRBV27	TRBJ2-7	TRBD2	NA	CASRGTSGRTYEQYF	TGTGCCAGCAGGGGGACTAGCGGGCGTACCTACGAGCAGTACTTC
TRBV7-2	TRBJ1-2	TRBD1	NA	CASSPDRGSGYTF	TGTGCCAGCAGTCCCGACAGGGGATCTGGCTACACCTTC
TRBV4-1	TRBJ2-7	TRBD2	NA	CASSRPLTSGRAPSYEQYF	TGCGCCAGCAGCCGACCCCTGACTAGCGGGAGGGCCCCCTCCTACGAGCAGTACTTC
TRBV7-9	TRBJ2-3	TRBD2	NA	CASSEAGTSGRVDTQYF	TGTGCCAGCAGCGAAGCCGGGACTAGCGGGAGAGTGGATACGCAGTATTTT
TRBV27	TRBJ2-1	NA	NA	CASSLYMGGSYNEQFF	TGTGCCAGCAGTTTATATATGGGGGGTTCCTACAATGAGCAGTTCTTC